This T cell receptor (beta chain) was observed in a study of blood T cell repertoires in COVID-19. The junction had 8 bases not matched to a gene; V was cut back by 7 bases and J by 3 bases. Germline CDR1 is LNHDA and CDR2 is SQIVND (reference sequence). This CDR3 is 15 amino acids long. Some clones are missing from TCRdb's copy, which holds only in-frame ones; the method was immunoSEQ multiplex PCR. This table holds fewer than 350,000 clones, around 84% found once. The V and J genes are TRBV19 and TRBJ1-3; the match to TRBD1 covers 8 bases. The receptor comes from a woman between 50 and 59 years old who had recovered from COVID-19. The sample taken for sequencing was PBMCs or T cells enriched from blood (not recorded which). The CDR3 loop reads CASTLDRGSGNTIYF. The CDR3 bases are TGTGCCAGTACCCTCGACAGGGGCAGTGGAAACACCATATATTTT.